There are many counts of the clone carrying this TCR beta chain. Its antigen is undetermined. This entry is derived from a study of human T cells and chemical hapten exposure. Points from the study as a whole: A positive correlation with patch test score was found for PT1 expanded TCR counts.

Individual cDNA molecules in this library carried unique molecular identifiers. TCRdb analysed the RACE reads with MiXCR anew, one entry per CDR3 protein. The table records 210,000 or so distinct CDR3 sequences, roughly a quarter of them present only once. Regarding time point: patch test 3, about 24 weeks after DPC sensitization. Treatment indicated: therapeutic diphenylcyclopropenone sensitization with weekly scalp DPC. Sample donors consisted of patients with alopecia, aged 18 to 70 years, who were suitable for DPC. The CDR3 runs to 14 residues. Per the germline V gene, CDR1 is MGHDK and CDR2 is SYGVNS. Trimming removed 8 bases at V and 6 bases at J, with 19 bases between.

V gene TRBV25-1 combines with J gene TRBJ1-1; no clear D gene. The source was whole blood, collected in connection with sensitization to the hapten diphenylcyclopropenone (DPC). This sequence was found in a woman aged 40 to 50 with alopecia areata. Some clones in this sample may be carry-over from other donors' samples. CDR3 protein: CASSRLEGISEAFF. The CDR3, as DNA: TGTGCCAGCTCGCGACTCGAAGGAATCTCTGAAGCTTTCTTT.